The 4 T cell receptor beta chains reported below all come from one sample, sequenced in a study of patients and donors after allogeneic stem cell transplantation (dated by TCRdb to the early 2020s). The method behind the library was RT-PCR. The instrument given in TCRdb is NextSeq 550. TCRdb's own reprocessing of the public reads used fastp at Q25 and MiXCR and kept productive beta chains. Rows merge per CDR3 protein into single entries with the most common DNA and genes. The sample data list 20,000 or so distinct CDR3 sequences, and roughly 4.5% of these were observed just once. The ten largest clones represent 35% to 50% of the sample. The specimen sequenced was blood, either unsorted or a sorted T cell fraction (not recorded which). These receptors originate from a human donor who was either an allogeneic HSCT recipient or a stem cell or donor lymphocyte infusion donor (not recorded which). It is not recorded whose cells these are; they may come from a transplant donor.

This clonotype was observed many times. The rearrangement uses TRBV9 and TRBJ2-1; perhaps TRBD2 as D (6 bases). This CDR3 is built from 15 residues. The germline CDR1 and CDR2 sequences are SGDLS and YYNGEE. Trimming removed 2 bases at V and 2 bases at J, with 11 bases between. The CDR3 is CASSVGGSTYNEQFF. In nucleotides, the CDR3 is TGTGCCAGCAGCGTTGGGGGGTCCACCTACAATGAGCAGTTCTTC.

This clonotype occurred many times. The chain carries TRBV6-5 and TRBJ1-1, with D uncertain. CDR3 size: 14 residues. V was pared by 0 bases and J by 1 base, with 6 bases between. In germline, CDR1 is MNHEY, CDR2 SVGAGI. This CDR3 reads CASSYSSTNTEAFF. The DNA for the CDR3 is TGTGCCAGCAGTTACTCTTCAACGAACACTGAAGCTTTCTTT.

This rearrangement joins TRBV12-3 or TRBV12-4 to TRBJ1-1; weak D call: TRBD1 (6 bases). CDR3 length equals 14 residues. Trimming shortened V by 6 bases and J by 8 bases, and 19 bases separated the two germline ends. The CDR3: CASSPGLRGWEAFF. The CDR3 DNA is TGTGCCAGCAGCCCAGGCCTCAGGGGCTGGGAAGCTTTCTTT.

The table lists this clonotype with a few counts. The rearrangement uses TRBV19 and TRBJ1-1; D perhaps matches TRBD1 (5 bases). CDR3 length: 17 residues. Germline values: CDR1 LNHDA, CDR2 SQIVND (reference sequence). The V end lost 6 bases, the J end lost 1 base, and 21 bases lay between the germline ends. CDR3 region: CASRASEGKMANTEAFF. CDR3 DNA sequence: TGTGCCAGTAGAGCTTCGGAGGGGAAAATGGCGAACACTGAAGCTTTCTTT.